These 22 T cell receptor beta chains came from one sample sequenced in a study of blood T cell repertoires in COVID-19. TCRdb's table, derived via immunoSEQ multiplex PCR, lists solely in-frame clones and lacks some. Found here are around 70,000 clones, 75% to 80% of them singletons; the top ten hold roughly a sixth. The specimen was peripheral blood. These receptors were taken from a human donor in a cohort sampled during active COVID-19.

The chain has TRBV11-2 and TRBJ1-2; no firm D call. The CDR3 covers 16 residues. Germline CDR1 reads SGHAT; CDR2 reads FQNNGV. V lost 0 bases, J lost 14 bases, and 25 bases lay in between. CDR3 region: CASSLEGIPGRPLRTF. DNA for the CDR3: TGTGCCAGCAGCTTAGAGGGGATACCCGGGAGGCCCTTGAGAACCTTC.

This chain links TRBV18 with TRBJ1-6; tentative D call: TRBD1 (6 bases). This CDR3 contains 15 residues. Germline V gene lookup returns CDR1 KGHSH and CDR2 LQKENI. Trimming left V 3 bases short and J 9 bases short, with 15 bases between. The CDR3: CASSPLKQGFSPLHF. The CDR3, as DNA: TGTGCCAGCTCACCTCTAAAACAGGGATTTTCACCCCTCCACTTT.

The rearrangement uses TRBV5-4 and TRBJ2-7; perhaps TRBD1 as D (6 bases). V lost 0 bases and J 0 bases, leaving 13 bases between the germline ends. The CDR3 sequence is 16 residues long. Per the germline V gene, CDR1 is SGHNT and CDR2 is YYREEE (reference sequence). DNA for the CDR3: TGTGCCAGCAGCTTGGTAGCAGGGGCAAGCTCCTACGAGCAGTACTTC. Protein: CASSLVAGASSYEQYF.

The chain couples TRBV5-8 to TRBJ2-1; 12 nucleotides match TRBD2. J lost 0 bases, V lost 5 bases, and 3 bases had no gene match. The CDR3 is 16 amino acids. Germline V gene data show CDR1 as SGHTS and CDR2 as YDEGEE. The CDR3 loop is CASRLAGGLSYNEQFF. Written as DNA, the CDR3 is TGTGCCAGCAGACTAGCGGGAGGTCTCTCCTACAATGAGCAGTTCTTC. The variable domain in full, completed from reference TRBV5-8 and TRBJ2-1, reads EAGVTQSPTHLIKTRGQQATLRCSPISGHTSVYWYQQALGLGLQFLLWYDEGEERNRGNFPPRFSGRQFPNYSSELNVNALELEDSALYLCASRLAGGLSYNEQFFGPGTRLTVL.

In this sample, this clone turned up a few times. The chain is built from TRBV27 and TRBJ1-3, with D possibly TRBD1 on 5 matching bases. V dropped 8 bases and J dropped 4 bases, with 15 bases sitting between them. The CDR3 runs to 14 residues. The germline gives CDR1 MNHEY, CDR2 SMNVEV (reference sequence). CDR3 coding DNA: TGTGCCAGCTCTAGAGAGAAGGGGGGAAACACCATATATTTT. Translated: CASSREKGGNTIYF.

The chain uses TRBV24-1 and TRBJ2-5; 8 bases are shared with TRBD1. Germline V gene data show CDR1 as KGHDR and CDR2 as SFDVKD. With 4 bases clipped from V and 1 base from J, the junction kept 7 bases outside the gene matches. CDR3 length equals 16 residues. DNA for the CDR3: TGTGCCACCAGTGACAATGACAGGGGAGGCCAAGAGACCCAGTACTTC. It codes for CATSDNDRGGQETQYF.

This chain connects TRBV5-4 to TRBJ2-1, with 13 bases matching TRBD2. The V gene's germline CDR1 is SGHNT and CDR2 YYREEE (reference sequence). With 4 bases clipped from V and 4 bases from J, the junction kept 8 bases outside the gene matches. The CDR3 covers 17 residues. CDR3 sequence reads: CASSKGLAGNPYNEQFF. The CDR3 bases are TGTGCCAGCAGCAAGGGACTAGCGGGAAACCCATACAATGAGCAGTTCTTC. Based on the CDR3 plus reference TRBV5-4 and TRBJ2-1, the full variable domain is ETGVTQSPTHLIKTRGQQVTLRCSSQSGHNTVSWYQQALGQGPQFIFQYYREEENGRGNFPPRFSGLQFPNYSSELNVNALELDDSALYLCASSKGLAGNPYNEQFFGPGTRLTVL.

This clone appeared a single time. This chain connects TRBV10-3 to TRBJ1-2; D perhaps matches TRBD1 (5 bases). The germline CDR1 and CDR2 sequences are ENHRY and SYGVKD. The CDR3 is 12 residues long. Trimming pared 9 bases from V and 8 bases from J, leaving 16 bases between. As DNA, the CDR3 is TGTGCCATAGAGACAGTATATGAAGGCTACACCTTC. Residues: CAIETVYEGYTF.

The genes are TRBV3-1 (or the pseudogene TRBV3-2) and TRBJ2-3; D perhaps matches TRBD2 (6 bases). Trimming took off 9 bases at V and 2 bases at J, with 12 bases between the two ends. The CDR3 contains 13 residues. Germline lookup yields CDR1 LGHDT and CDR2 YNNKEL (reference sequence). CDR3 in amino acids: CASSEGFTDTQYF. In nucleotides, the CDR3 is TGTGCCAGTTCGGAGGGGTTCACAGATACGCAGTATTTT.

V is TRBV6-4 and J is TRBJ1-1, with TRBD1 matching over 8 bases. Germline V gene lookup returns CDR1 MRHNA and CDR2 SNTAGT. The CDR3 is made up of 13 amino acids. V lost 5 bases, J lost 7 bases, and 6 bases stayed unmatched. CDR3 coding DNA: TGTGCCAGCAGTAAAGAACAGGGGGTTGAAGCTTTCTTT. Protein product: CASSKEQGVEAFF.

This rearrangement joins TRBV19 to TRBJ1-4; perhaps TRBD1 as D (5 bases). The CDR3 totals 15 residues. The germline gives CDR1 LNHDA, CDR2 SQIVND (reference sequence). Trimming removed 5 bases from V and 0 bases from J, with 10 bases in between. The CDR3 DNA is TGTGCCAGTAGTTTCAGGGTTGCAACTAATGAAAAACTGTTTTTT. Translating gives CASSFRVATNEKLFF.

This chain uses TRBV18 with TRBJ1-6, with 8 nucleotides matching TRBD1. The ends lost 4 bases at V and 7 bases at J; junction bases unmatched: 9. Germline CDR1 KGHSH, CDR2 LQKENI. The length of the CDR3 is 16 residues. CDR3: CASSLEGQGGNSPLHF. The CDR3 nucleotides are TGTGCCAGCTCACTCGAAGGACAGGGAGGAAATTCACCCCTCCACTTT.

This clone was seen just once. This chain joins TRBV6-4 and TRBJ2-7; no firm D call. The germline gives CDR1 MRHNA, CDR2 SNTAGT. The CDR3 has 14 amino acids. Trimming removed 5 bases from V and 0 bases from J, with 11 bases in between. CDR3 nucleotides: TGTGCCAGCAGTTCCAGACAAATCTCCTACGAGCAGTACTTC. Amino acids: CASSSRQISYEQYF.

The CDR3 DNA follows: TGTGCCAGCAGCCAGAGGGGAGGGGACACTGAAGCTTTCTTT. Translating it yields CASSQRGGDTEAFF. The rearrangement links TRBV3-1 (or the pseudogene TRBV3-2) to TRBJ1-1; D perhaps matches TRBD1 (5 bases). The CDR3 loop spans 14 amino acids. Germline V gene sequence: CDR1 LGHDT, CDR2 YNNKEL (reference sequence). The V end was cut by 3 bases, the J end by 3 bases, with 11 bases between.

The chain is built from TRBV2 and TRBJ2-5; D possibly corresponds to TRBD2 (5 bases). Trimming took 6 bases from V and 4 from J, leaving 9 bases between them. The CDR3 consists of 12 residues. CDR1 SNHLY and CDR2 FYNNEI come from the germline V gene. The CDR3 region has the DNA TGTGCCAGCAGAGAGGGAGCAGAGACCCAGTACTTC. Amino acids: CASREGAETQYF.

For the CDR3, the DNA is TGTGCCAGCAGCCCTGTGGGGACAGGGTACTCACCCCTCCACTTT. As protein: CASSPVGTGYSPLHF. The V and J genes are TRBV28 and TRBJ1-6; TRBD1 agrees at 9 bases. This CDR3 has 15 amino acids. CDR1 MDHEN and CDR2 SYDVKM come from the germline V gene. After removal of 6 bases from V and 10 bases from J, the junction contained 10 bases not matched to a gene.

This chain connects TRBV30 to TRBJ2-1, with D possibly being TRBD2 (5 bases). The ends were cut back, 1 base at V and 3 bases at J, with 10 bases in the middle. The length of the CDR3 is 14 residues. Germline V gives CDR1 GTSNPN, CDR2 SVGIG (reference sequence). The CDR3 DNA sequence: TGTGCCTGGAGTGGAGGGAGTATCTACAATGAGCAGTTCTTC. Translated: CAWSGGSIYNEQFF.

This clone was seen only once. This chain uses TRBV12-3 or TRBV12-4 with TRBJ1-1, with a possible D match to TRBD1 (6 bases). The CDR3 has 13 amino acids. The V and J ends lost 5 bases and 1 base respectively, with 8 bases between them. As DNA, the CDR3 is TGTGCCAGCAGTCCGACAGGGAACACTGAAGCTTTCTTT. Protein product: CASSPTGNTEAFF.

There are a few counts of this clone. V gene TRBV27 combines with J gene TRBJ1-2, with unresolved D. The CDR3 extends over 15 amino acids. The V gene's germline CDR1 is MNHEY and CDR2 SMNVEV (reference sequence). V lost 0 bases and J lost 2, with 10 bases in between. The CDR3 reads CASSLSGRPNYGYTF. The CDR3, as DNA: TGTGCCAGCAGTTTATCGGGCAGGCCAAACTATGGCTACACCTTC.

The chain combines TRBV28 with TRBJ1-5; no firm D call. The CDR3 runs to 12 residues. Germline V gene sequence: CDR1 MDHEN, CDR2 SYDVKM. V was shortened by 6 bases and J by 5 bases, with 8 bases between the two germline ends. CDR3 nucleotides: TGTGCCAGCAGCCCTGCAGATCAGCCCCAGCATTTT. Amino acids: CASSPADQPQHF.

This chain joins TRBV5-8 and TRBJ2-7; 10 bases are shared with TRBD2. The CDR3 sequence is 19 residues long. The germline gives CDR1 SGHTS, CDR2 YDEGEE. J was trimmed by 3 bases and V by 3 bases; bases with no gene match: 18. The CDR3: CASSSRTVAGGFQLYEQYF. The CDR3 coding sequence is TGTGCCAGCAGCTCCCGGACTGTAGCGGGAGGATTCCAACTCTACGAGCAGTACTTC.

V and J are TRBV4-3 and TRBJ1-4, with TRBD1 matching 8 bases. CDR1 and CDR2 (germline): LGHNA, YSLEER. This CDR3 region has 15 residues. The ends lost 4 bases at V and 8 bases at J; junction bases unmatched: 9. This CDR3 is CASSRIGQGEEKLFF. CDR3 sequence (DNA): TGCGCCAGCAGCCGGATCGGACAGGGTGAGGAAAAACTGTTTTTT.